These 30 T cell receptor beta chains came from one sample sequenced in a study of PD-L1 blockade in urothelial cancer. The time point: peripheral blood 6 weeks after treatment start. The protocol was immunoSEQ multiplex PCR, while the TCRdb copy is restricted to in-frame clones and leaves out a portion. Among 15,000 to 20,000 clones listed, about 83% were seen once. The starting material was PBMCs, obtained around atezolizumab (anti-PD-L1) treatment. The source of these receptors is a man aged 45 to 65 with urothelial cancer.

The V call is TRBV18, the J call TRBJ2-7; D might be TRBD1 (6 bases). Germline CDR1 KGHSH, CDR2 LQKENI. The V end was cut by 3 bases, the J end by 6 bases, with 15 bases between. CDR3 length: 14 amino acids. The CDR3 protein is CASSPGTPTLEQYF. In DNA, the CDR3 is TGTGCCAGCTCACCCGGGACACCCACCCTCGAGCAGTACTTC.

The chain couples TRBV5-4 to TRBJ1-1, with D perhaps matching TRBD1 (5 bases). V shed 0 bases and J shed 4 bases, with 13 bases lying between them. The germline CDR1 and CDR2 sequences are SGHNT and YYREEE (reference sequence). The CDR3 length is 15 residues. The CDR3 bases are TGTGCCAGCAGCTTGGGAAGGGGTTTGGGCACTGAAGCTTTCTTT. The encoded protein is CASSLGRGLGTEAFF.

The CDR3 region is CAISEERGGTEAFF. CDR3 DNA sequence: TGTGCCATCAGTGAAGAGAGGGGAGGCACTGAAGCTTTCTTT. The rearrangement links TRBV10-3 to TRBJ1-1; D perhaps matches TRBD1 (5 bases). The length of the CDR3 is 14 residues. The germline V gene has CDR1 ENHRY and CDR2 SYGVKD. The ends were cut back, 3 bases at V and 4 bases at J, with 12 bases in the middle.

The genes are TRBV5-1 and TRBJ2-1, with 11 bases lining up with TRBD2. J lost 8 bases, V lost 1 base, and 11 bases had no gene match. This CDR3 contains 17 residues. Germline V lookup: CDR1 SGHRS, CDR2 YFSETQ. The CDR3 region is CASSLQLAGEGRDEQFF. The DNA of the CDR3 is TGCGCCAGCAGCTTGCAACTAGCGGGAGAAGGACGCGATGAGCAGTTCTTC. Full variable domain (rest looked up from reference TRBV5-1 and TRBJ2-1): KAGVTQTPRYLIKTRGQQVTLSCSPISGHRSVSWYQQTPGQGLQFLFEYFSETQRNKGNFPGRFSGRQFSNSRSEMNVSTLELGDSALYLCASSLQLAGEGRDEQFFGPGTRLTVL.

The table lists this clone with a count of one. The chain couples TRBV5-5 to TRBJ2-7; 12 bases agree with TRBD1. The CDR3 is 15 amino acids. Germline values: CDR1 SGHKS, CDR2 YYEKEE (reference sequence). Trimming removed 3 bases from V and 2 bases from J; junction bases left unmatched: 3. This chain's CDR3 is CASSSRDRGPYEQYV. The CDR3 DNA sequence: TGTGCCAGCAGCTCCCGGGACAGGGGGCCCTACGAGCAGTACGTC.

The genes are TRBV5-6 and TRBJ1-5, with 9 positions matching TRBD1. CDR3 length: 15 amino acids. With V trimmed by 4 bases and J by 6 bases, 8 bases remained unmatched. CDR1 and CDR2 from the germline V gene are SGHDT and YYEEEE. The CDR3 DNA reads as TGTGCCAGCAGCACCGACAGGGGGTACGTTCAGCCCCAGCATTTT. It specifies CASSTDRGYVQPQHF.

This clone showed up just a few times. The V gene is TRBV6-1, the J gene TRBJ1-2; 7 bases fit TRBD1. V was pared by 7 bases and J by 5 bases, with 7 bases of the junction left unmatched. Per germline, CDR1 MNHNS and CDR2 SASEGT. The length of the CDR3 is 13 residues. The CDR3 DNA reads as TGTGCCAGCATGGGGACAGCTATTTATGGCTACACCTTC. The encoded protein is CASMGTAIYGYTF.

The chain has TRBV19 and TRBJ1-5; 7 bases align to TRBD1. The germline V gene has CDR1 LNHDA and CDR2 SQIVND (reference sequence). V shed 1 base and J 9 bases; nucleotides not matched to a gene: 9. The CDR3 spans 15 residues. CDR3 sequence (DNA): TGTGCCAGTAGTATAGGCGGGACAGTGTTGTGGCCCCAGCATTTT. It translates to CASSIGGTVLWPQHF.

This chain joins TRBV6-1 and TRBJ2-5, with a weak D call TRBD2 (7 bases). The V gene lost 7 bases and the J gene lost 5 bases, with 20 bases spanning the gap. Germline V gene data show CDR1 as MNHNS and CDR2 as SASEGT. This CDR3 is built from 15 residues. CDR3 coding DNA: TGTGCCAGCACGGGCCGTGGGGGGGCGTGGGAGACCCAGTACTTC. Translation: CASTGRGGAWETQYF.

The chain couples TRBV21-1 to TRBJ2-5; TRBD1, the table's D call, lacks a check against the DNA. TRBV21-1 is a pseudogene. CDR3 length: 14 amino acids. CDR3 in amino acids: CASSKDGNQETQYF. The CDR3 DNA sequence: TGTGCCAGCAGCAAAGATGGCAACCAAGAGACCCAGTACTTC.

The chain joins TRBV15 to TRBJ2-2; D unclear. Germline V CDR1 and CDR2: LNHNV, YYDKDF (reference sequence). V lost 5 bases, J lost 2 bases, and 9 bases lay in between. This CDR3 spans 14 amino acids. CDR3 in amino acids: CATSRVLNTGELFF. In nucleotides, the CDR3 is TGTGCCACCAGCCGAGTCTTAAACACCGGGGAGCTGTTTTTT. Filled out from reference TRBV15 and TRBJ2-2, the complete variable domain reads DAMVIQNPRYQVTQFGKPVTLSCSQTLNHNVMYWYQQKSSQAPKLLFHYYDKDFNNEADTPDNFQSRRPNTSFCFLDIRSPGLGDTAMYLCATSRVLNTGELFFGEGSRLTVL.

This clone showed up just a few times. The J gene is TRBJ1-2, the V gene TRBV12-5; D unresolved. Germline lookup yields CDR1 LGHNT and CDR2 FRNRAP. The ends were cut back, 3 bases at V and 2 bases at J, with 13 bases in the middle. The CDR3 covers 15 residues. CDR3 sequence (DNA): TGTGCTAGTGGTTTTGGAGGCAGTTTGAACTATGGCTACACCTTC. This gives the protein CASGFGGSLNYGYTF. The full variable domain, in which reference TRBV12-5 and TRBJ1-2 provide the parts outside the CDR3, is DARVTQTPRHKVTEMGQEVTMRCQPILGHNTVFWYRQTMMQGLELLAYFRNRAPLDDSGMPKDRFSAEMPDATLATLKIQPSEPRDSAVYFCASGFGGSLNYGYTFGSGTRLTVV.

The chain recombines TRBV29-1 with TRBJ2-7; maybe TRBD1 (5 bases). The V end was cut by 4 bases, the J end by 5 bases, with 15 bases between. From germline, CDR1 is SQVTM and CDR2 ANQGSEA. The CDR3 sequence is 13 residues long. The CDR3 nucleotides read TGCAGCGTTGGGACCACAGGATCGAACGAGCAGTACGTC. Translating it yields CSVGTTGSNEQYV.

V is TRBV5-1 and J is TRBJ1-2; D is unclear. With 4 bases removed from V and 2 bases from J, the gap between germline ends came to 18 bases. CDR1 and CDR2 from the germline V gene are SGHRS and YFSETQ. The CDR3 is made up of 16 amino acids. In DNA form, the CDR3 reads TGCGCCAGCAGCCCCGGGGTTAGTAGCCAGAACTATGGCTACACCTTC. Its protein is CASSPGVSSQNYGYTF. Complete variable domain (other parts from reference TRBV5-1 and TRBJ1-2): KAGVTQTPRYLIKTRGQQVTLSCSPISGHRSVSWYQQTPGQGLQFLFEYFSETQRNKGNFPGRFSGRQFSNSRSEMNVSTLELGDSALYLCASSPGVSSQNYGYTFGSGTRLTVV.

The chain is built from TRBV6-5 and TRBJ1-2; D unclear. From germline, CDR1 is MNHEY and CDR2 SVGAGI. The ends were cut back, 8 bases at V and 2 bases at J, with 18 bases in the middle. CDR3 length: 15 amino acids. The CDR3 loop is CASHYTLSGNYGYTF. CDR3 nucleotides: TGTGCCAGCCACTACACTCTTAGCGGAAACTATGGCTACACCTTC.

The genes are TRBV28 and TRBJ1-3; the D is unclear. Trimming cost V 7 bases and J 0 bases, with 16 bases left between them. Per germline, CDR1 MDHEN and CDR2 SYDVKM. The CDR3 runs to 16 residues. CDR3 residues: CASNSLGPSSGNTIYF. The CDR3 region has the DNA TGTGCCAGCAACTCACTGGGCCCGAGCTCTGGAAACACCATATATTTT.

This clone was observed a few times. This chain connects TRBV28 to TRBJ1-2; D is ambiguous. Trimming stripped 5 bases from V and 1 base from J, with 5 bases between. The CDR3 spans 12 residues. The germline gives CDR1 MDHEN, CDR2 SYDVKM. The CDR3 here is CASSLRNYGYTF. CDR3 coding DNA: TGTGCCAGCAGTCTTCGTAACTATGGCTACACCTTC.

The chain is built from TRBV11-3 and TRBJ2-1; 10 nucleotides agree with TRBD2. Trimming removed 6 bases from V and 5 bases from J; junction bases left unmatched: 10. The CDR3 has 16 residues. Germline CDR1 is SGHNT and CDR2 is YENEEA. The CDR3 region has the DNA TGTGCCAGCAGTCGTACCGGGACTAGCGTCGACAATGAGCAGTTCTTC. This gives the protein CASSRTGTSVDNEQFF.

The J gene is TRBJ1-4, the V gene TRBV5-4; TRBD1 matches at 7 bases. The ends lost 3 bases at V and 4 bases at J; junction bases unmatched: 6. This CDR3 region has 15 residues. The germline gives CDR1 SGHNT, CDR2 YYREEE (reference sequence). CDR3: CASSSGGDSNEKLFF. The CDR3 DNA follows: TGTGCCAGCAGCTCCGGGGGGGACAGTAATGAAAAACTGTTTTTT.

The chain carries TRBV7-8 and TRBJ2-7; 9 nucleotides line up with TRBD2. The trim removed 2 bases at V and 2 bases at J, leaving 7 bases unmatched. Germline V gene sequence: CDR1 SGHVS, CDR2 FQNEAQ. The CDR3 consists of 16 residues. This CDR3 is CASSLLAAGGAYEQYF. The DNA for the CDR3 is TGTGCCAGCAGCTTACTGGCAGCGGGAGGCGCCTACGAGCAGTACTTC.

Only a few counts were recorded for this clone. The chain is built from TRBV5-5 and TRBJ1-2, with 9 nucleotides matching TRBD1. This CDR3 region has 17 residues. Germline values: CDR1 SGHKS, CDR2 YYEKEE (reference sequence). V lost 0 bases and J lost 7; bases outside the gene matches: 13. The CDR3 DNA sequence: TGTGCCAGCAGCTTGGCCGGGTCGCGACAGGGGGAGGGTGGCTACACCTTC. The encoded protein is CASSLAGSRQGEGGYTF.

The J gene is TRBJ1-1, the V gene TRBV5-5, with a weak D call TRBD1 (6 bases). There are 17 residues in the CDR3. Trimming took off 0 bases at V and 3 bases at J, with 18 bases between the two ends. Germline values: CDR1 SGHKS, CDR2 YYEKEE (reference sequence). In nucleotides, the CDR3 is TGTGCCAGCAGCTTGGCTTATAACAGGGCGGACGACACTGAAGCTTTCTTT. It specifies CASSLAYNRADDTEAFF.

Sample share makes this clone medium-sized (0.01 to 0.1%). The rearrangement uses TRBV4-2 and TRBJ1-5; 8 bases agree with TRBD1. The trim removed 5 bases at V and 2 bases at J, leaving 8 bases unmatched. The germline V gene has CDR1 LGHNA and CDR2 YNFKEQ. The CDR3 extends over 16 amino acids. The CDR3 sequence: CASSTRTGSGNQPQHF. CDR3 sequence (DNA): TGTGCCAGCAGCACCAGGACAGGGTCCGGCAATCAGCCCCAGCATTTT.

This chain uses TRBV18 with TRBJ2-4, with 7 bases aligning to TRBD1. Germline V gene data show CDR1 as KGHSH and CDR2 as LQKENI. The CDR3 is made up of 16 amino acids. V shed 3 bases, J shed 1 base, and the junction held 6 bases outside the gene matches. The CDR3 nucleotides read TGTGCCAGCTCACCCCCGACAGGGTTTGCCAAAAACATTCAGTACTTC. The encoded protein is CASSPPTGFAKNIQYF.

V usage is TRBV19 and J usage is TRBJ2-5, with D perhaps TRBD1 or TRBD2 (7 bases each). CDR1 LNHDA and CDR2 SQIVND come from the germline V gene (reference sequence). V was trimmed by 4 bases and J by 7 bases, leaving 13 bases between them. The CDR3 has 13 residues. The DNA of the CDR3 is TGTGCCAGTAGTACAGACAGGGAGGGGACCCAGTACTTC. Amino acid sequence: CASSTDREGTQYF.

V is TRBV11-3 and J is TRBJ2-3; 9 positions match TRBD2. CDR1 and CDR2 from the germline V gene are SGHNT and YENEEA. The CDR3 has 16 amino acids. Trimming removed 1 base from V and 2 bases from J; junction bases left unmatched: 4. CDR3: CASSLGVAGDTDTQYF. The CDR3 DNA sequence: TGTGCCAGCAGCTTAGGAGTAGCGGGAGACACAGATACGCAGTATTTT. The entire variable domain, with the rest obtained from reference TRBV11-3 and TRBJ2-3, is as follows: EAGVVQSPRYKIIEKKQPVAFWCNPISGHNTLYWYLQNLGQGPELLIRYENEEAVDDSQLPKDRFSAERLKGVDSTLKIQPAELGDSAVYLCASSLGVAGDTDTQYFGPGTRLTVL.

The chain is built from TRBV7-2 and TRBJ1-6, with TRBD1 matching over 8 bases. Trimming removed 2 bases from V and 7 bases from J; junction bases left unmatched: 4. This CDR3 spans 15 amino acids. Looked up from germline, CDR1 is SGHTA and CDR2 is FQGNSA. This chain's CDR3 is CASSLQRQGNSPLHF. The DNA of the CDR3 is TGTGCCAGCAGCTTACAGAGACAGGGGAATTCACCCCTCCACTTT.

The chain joins TRBV7-9 to TRBJ2-1, with 9 bases identical to TRBD1. Germline V gives CDR1 SEHNR, CDR2 FQNEAQ (reference sequence). The CDR3 runs to 16 residues. Trimming removed 8 bases from V and 2 bases from J; junction bases left unmatched: 10. CDR3 residues: CASGAGTGHPYNEQFF. The CDR3 bases are TGTGCCAGCGGGGCCGGGACAGGGCACCCCTACAATGAGCAGTTCTTC. The whole variable domain, filled in from reference TRBV7-9 and TRBJ2-1, reads DTGVSQNPRHKITKRGQNVTFRCDPISEHNRLYWYRQTLGQGPEFLTYFQNEAQLEKSRLLSDRFSAERPKGSFSTLEIQRTEQGDSAMYLCASGAGTGHPYNEQFFGPGTRLTVL.

The genes are TRBV5-1 and TRBJ2-6, with D perhaps TRBD1 (5 bases). The CDR3 totals 17 residues. Trimming cost V 5 bases and J 2 bases, with 17 bases left between them. Germline V gene data show CDR1 as SGHRS and CDR2 as YFSETQ. This CDR3 reads CASSGTGRITGANVLTF. The CDR3 coding sequence is TGCGCCAGCAGTGGTACAGGCAGGATTACTGGGGCCAACGTCCTGACTTTC.

CDR3 in DNA: TGTGCCTGGAGGTCCCGGAGGGGGCTGATTAGCACAGATACGCAGTATTTT. Protein: CAWRSRRGLISTDTQYF. This rearrangement joins TRBV30 to TRBJ2-3; possibly TRBD1 for D (7 bases). The CDR3 has 17 residues. The ends were cut back, 3 bases at V and 0 bases at J, with 19 bases in the middle. Germline V lookup: CDR1 GTSNPN, CDR2 SVGIG (reference sequence).